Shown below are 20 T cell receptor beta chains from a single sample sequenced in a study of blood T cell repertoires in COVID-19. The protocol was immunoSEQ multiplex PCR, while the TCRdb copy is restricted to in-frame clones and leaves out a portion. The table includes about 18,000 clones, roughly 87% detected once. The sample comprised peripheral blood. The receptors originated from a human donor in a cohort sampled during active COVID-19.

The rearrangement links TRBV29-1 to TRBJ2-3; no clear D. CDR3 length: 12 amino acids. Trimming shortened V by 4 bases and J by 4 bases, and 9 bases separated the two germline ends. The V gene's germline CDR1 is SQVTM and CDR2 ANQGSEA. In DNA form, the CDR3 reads TGCAGCGTTGCCGTCCCAGCAGATACGCAGTATTTT. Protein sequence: CSVAVPADTQYF.

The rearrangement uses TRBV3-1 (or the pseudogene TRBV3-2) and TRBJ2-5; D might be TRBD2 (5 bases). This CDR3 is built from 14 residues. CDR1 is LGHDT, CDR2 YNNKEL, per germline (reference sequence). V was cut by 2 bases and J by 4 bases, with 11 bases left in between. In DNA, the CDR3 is TGTGCCAGCAGCCAATGGATAAGCGGAGAGACCCAGTACTTC. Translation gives CASSQWISGETQYF.

The CDR3 is CASSPEGAGEKLFF. The DNA for the CDR3 is TGTGCCAGCTCACCGGAGGGGGCTGGCGAAAAACTGTTTTTT. This chain connects TRBV18 to TRBJ1-4, with 7 positions matching TRBD1. The germline CDR1 and CDR2 sequences are KGHSH and LQKENI. The V and J ends lost 3 bases and 8 bases, in that order; junction bases with no gene match: 6. The CDR3 totals 14 residues.

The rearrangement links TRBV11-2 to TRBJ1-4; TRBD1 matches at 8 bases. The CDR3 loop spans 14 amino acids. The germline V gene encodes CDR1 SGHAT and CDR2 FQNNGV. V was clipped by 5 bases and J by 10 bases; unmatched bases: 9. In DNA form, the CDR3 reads TGTGCCAGCAGCCCGCTGACAGGGGAAGGAAAACTGTTTTTT. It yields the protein CASSPLTGEGKLFF.

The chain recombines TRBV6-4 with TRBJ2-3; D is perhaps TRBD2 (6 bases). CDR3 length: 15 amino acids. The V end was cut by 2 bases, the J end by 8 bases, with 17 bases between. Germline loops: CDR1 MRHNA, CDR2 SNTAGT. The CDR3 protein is CASSDQGTPEFTQYF. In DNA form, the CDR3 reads TGTGCCAGCAGTGACCAAGGGACTCCTGAATTTACGCAGTATTTT.

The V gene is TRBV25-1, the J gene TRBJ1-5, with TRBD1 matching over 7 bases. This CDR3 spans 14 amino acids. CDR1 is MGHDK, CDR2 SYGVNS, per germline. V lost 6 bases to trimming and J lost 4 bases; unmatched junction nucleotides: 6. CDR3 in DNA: TGTGCCAGCAGCCCAGGGGGGTTTAATCAGCCCCAGCATTTT. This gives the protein CASSPGGFNQPQHF.

The CDR3 here is CASSAGQGGTGELFF. The CDR3 coding sequence is TGTGCCAGCAGTGCGGGGCAGGGGGGCACCGGGGAGCTGTTTTTT. The V gene is TRBV2, the J gene TRBJ2-2; perhaps TRBD1 as D (7 bases). Trimming removed 4 bases from V and 4 bases from J, with 13 bases in between. The CDR3 runs 15 residues. Looked up from germline, CDR1 is SNHLY and CDR2 is FYNNEI. The whole variable domain, filled in from reference TRBV2 and TRBJ2-2, reads EPEVTQTPSHQVTQMGQEVILRCVPISNHLYFYWYRQILGQKVEFLVSFYNNEISEKSEIFDDQFSVERPDGSNFTLKIRSTKLEDSAMYFCASSAGQGGTGELFFGEGSRLTVL.

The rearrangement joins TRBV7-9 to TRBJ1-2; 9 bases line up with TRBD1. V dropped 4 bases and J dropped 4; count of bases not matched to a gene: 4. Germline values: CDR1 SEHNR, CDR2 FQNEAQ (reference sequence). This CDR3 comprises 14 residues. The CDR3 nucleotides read TGTGCCAGCAGCTCGGGGACAGGGAGCTATGGCTACACCTTC. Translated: CASSSGTGSYGYTF.

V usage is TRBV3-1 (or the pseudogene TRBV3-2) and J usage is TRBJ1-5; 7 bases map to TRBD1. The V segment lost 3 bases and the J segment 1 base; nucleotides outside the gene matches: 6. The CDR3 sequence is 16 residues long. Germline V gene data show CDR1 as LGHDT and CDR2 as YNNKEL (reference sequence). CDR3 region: CASSHGTAGSNQPQHF. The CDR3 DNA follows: TGTGCCAGCAGCCACGGGACAGCAGGCAGCAATCAGCCCCAGCATTTT.

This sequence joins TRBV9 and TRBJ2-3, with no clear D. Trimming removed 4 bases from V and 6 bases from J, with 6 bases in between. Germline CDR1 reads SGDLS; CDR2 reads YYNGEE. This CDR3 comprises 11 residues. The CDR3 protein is CASSKRDTQYF. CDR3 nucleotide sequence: TGTGCCAGCAGCAAGAGGGATACGCAGTATTTT.

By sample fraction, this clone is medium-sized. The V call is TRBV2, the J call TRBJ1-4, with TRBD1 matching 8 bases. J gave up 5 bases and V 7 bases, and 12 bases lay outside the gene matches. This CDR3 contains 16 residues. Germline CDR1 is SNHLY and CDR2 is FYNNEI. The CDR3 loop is CASTHLRTGRNEKLFF. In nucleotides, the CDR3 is TGTGCCAGCACCCACCTTCGGACAGGGAGAAATGAAAAACTGTTTTTT.

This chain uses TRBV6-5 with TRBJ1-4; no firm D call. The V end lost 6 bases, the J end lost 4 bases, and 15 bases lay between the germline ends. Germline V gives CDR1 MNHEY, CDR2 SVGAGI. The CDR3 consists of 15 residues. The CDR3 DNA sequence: TGTGCCAGCAGCGCAGCCTCGGGTAGTAATGAAAAACTGTTTTTT. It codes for CASSAASGSNEKLFF.

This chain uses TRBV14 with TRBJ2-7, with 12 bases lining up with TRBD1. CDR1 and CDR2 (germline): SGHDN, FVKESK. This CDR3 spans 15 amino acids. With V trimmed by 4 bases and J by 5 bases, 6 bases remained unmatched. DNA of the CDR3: TGTGCCAGCAGCCTACCGGGGACAGGGGGCGACGAGCAGTACTTC. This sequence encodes CASSLPGTGGDEQYF.

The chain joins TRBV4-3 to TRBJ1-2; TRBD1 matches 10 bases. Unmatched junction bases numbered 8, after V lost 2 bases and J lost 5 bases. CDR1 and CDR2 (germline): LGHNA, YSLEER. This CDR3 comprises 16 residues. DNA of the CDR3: TGCGCCAGCAGCCAAATGACAGGGGGCCAATTTTATGGCTACACCTTC. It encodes CASSQMTGGQFYGYTF.

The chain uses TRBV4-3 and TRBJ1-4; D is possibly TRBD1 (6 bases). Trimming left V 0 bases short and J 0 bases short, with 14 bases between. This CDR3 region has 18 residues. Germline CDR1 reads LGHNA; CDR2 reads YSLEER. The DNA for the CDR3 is TGCGCCAGCAGCCAAGAATCGGGGGGCGGTGCAACTAATGAAAAACTGTTTTTT. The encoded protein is CASSQESGGGATNEKLFF.

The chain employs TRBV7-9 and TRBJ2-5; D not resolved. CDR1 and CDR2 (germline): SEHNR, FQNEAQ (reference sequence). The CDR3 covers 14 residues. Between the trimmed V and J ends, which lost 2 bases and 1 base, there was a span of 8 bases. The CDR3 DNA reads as TGTGCCAGCAGCTTAACCCTCAGCCAAGAGACCCAGTACTTC. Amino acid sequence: CASSLTLSQETQYF.

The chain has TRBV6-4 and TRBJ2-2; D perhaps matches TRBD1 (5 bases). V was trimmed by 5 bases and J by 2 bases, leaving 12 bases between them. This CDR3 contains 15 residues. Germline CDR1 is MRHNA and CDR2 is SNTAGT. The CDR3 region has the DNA TGTGCCAGCAGTTCCTCGGACACAAACACCGGGGAGCTGTTTTTT. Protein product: CASSSSDTNTGELFF.

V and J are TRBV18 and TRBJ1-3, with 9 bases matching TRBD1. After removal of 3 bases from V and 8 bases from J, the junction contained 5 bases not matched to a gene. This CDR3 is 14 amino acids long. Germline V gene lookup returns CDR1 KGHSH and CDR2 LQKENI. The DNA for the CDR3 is TGTGCCAGCTCACCGGGACAGGGTGGCGACACCATATATTTT. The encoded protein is CASSPGQGGDTIYF.

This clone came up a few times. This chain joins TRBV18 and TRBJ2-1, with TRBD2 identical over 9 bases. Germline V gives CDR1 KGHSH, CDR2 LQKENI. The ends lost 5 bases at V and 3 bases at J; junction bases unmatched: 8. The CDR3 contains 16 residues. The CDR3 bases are TGTGCCAGCTCAACCCGTATAGCGGGGGACTACAATGAGCAGTTCTTC. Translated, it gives CASSTRIAGDYNEQFF.

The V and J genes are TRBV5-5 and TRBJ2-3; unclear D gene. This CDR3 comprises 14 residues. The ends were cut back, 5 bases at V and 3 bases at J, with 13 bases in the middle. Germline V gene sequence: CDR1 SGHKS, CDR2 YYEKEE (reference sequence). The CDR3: CASRQSRVTDTQYF. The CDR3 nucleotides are TGTGCCAGCAGGCAGTCCCGGGTGACAGATACGCAGTATTTT. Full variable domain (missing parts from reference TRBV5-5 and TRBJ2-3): DAGVTQSPTHLIKTRGQQVTLRCSPISGHKSVSWYQQVLGQGPQFIFQYYEKEERGRGNFPDRFSARQFPNYSSELNVNALLLGDSALYLCASRQSRVTDTQYFGPGTRLTVL.